This T cell receptor (beta chain) stems from a study of OX40 agonist ivuxolimab in advanced cancers. Produced via immunoSEQ multiplex PCR; TCRdb's table is partial and in-frame only. The table has about 77,000 clones, around 86% seen once. Study conclusions and caveats: With doses of 0.1-3.0 mg/kg, partial responders showed among the lowest clonal expansion. The work left the antigen specificity of expanded peripheral T cells undetermined.

Regarding this clone: Its specificity is unknown.

The sample was CD4+ or CD8+ T cells sorted from blood, taken in a trial of the OX40 agonist ivuxolimab. The receptor's source is an adult with an advanced solid tumor such as melanoma, head and neck, liver or kidney cancer.

DNA for the CDR3: TGTGCCAGCTCCCCCGGGACCCACACCCACGAGCAGTACTTC. Its protein product is CASSPGTHTHEQYF. The chain carries TRBV18 and TRBJ2-7; either TRBD1 or TRBD2 may fit D (5 bases each). Trimming pared 6 bases from V and 5 bases from J, leaving 17 bases between. Germline loops: CDR1 KGHSH, CDR2 LQKENI. This CDR3 spans 14 amino acids.